The 25 T cell receptor beta chains below all came from one sample that was sequenced in a study of CD8 T cells in Susac syndrome. RNA amounts of roughly 0.45 to 1 ug underwent reverse transcription with random hexamers. TCRdb processed the immunoSEQ multiplex PCR reads anew with MiXCR; each CDR3 protein has one entry. Among about 130,000 distinct CDR3 sequences listed, around nine tenths were seen once. The specimen sequenced was CD8+ T cells from PBMCs. These receptors all stem from a human donor with multiple sclerosis.

The rearrangement links TRBV3-1 to TRBJ2-4; D not resolved. V dropped 3 bases and J dropped 8 bases, with 8 bases sitting between them. The CDR3 loop spans 12 amino acids. Germline CDR1 LGHDT, CDR2 YNNKEL (reference sequence). The chain's CDR3 is CASSQWTDIQYF. CDR3 DNA sequence: TGTGCCAGCAGCCAGTGGACGGACATTCAGTACTTC.

The chain has TRBV7-9 and TRBJ1-5, with D possibly matching TRBD1 (6 bases). The CDR3 is 15 residues long. V lost 1 base and J lost 4, with 11 bases in between. CDR1 SEHNR and CDR2 FQNEAQ come from the germline V gene (reference sequence). The CDR3 here is CASSLGTVDNQPQHF. The CDR3 DNA reads TGTGCCAGCAGCTTAGGGACAGTAGATAATCAGCCCCAGCATTTT.

CDR3 nucleotides: TGTGCCTGGAGGGTGGACAGTCCCTACGAGCAGTACTTC. This translates into CAWRVDSPYEQYF. The rearrangement links TRBV30 to TRBJ2-7, with D possibly matching TRBD1 (6 bases). CDR1 and CDR2 (germline): GTSNPN, SVGIG (reference sequence). The CDR3 is 13 residues long. Trimming took 3 bases from V and 2 from J, leaving 11 bases between them.

The V call is TRBV30, the J call TRBJ2-1; D is undetermined. V was pared by 0 bases and J by 10 bases, with 10 bases between. The CDR3 is 12 residues long. Germline V gene lookup returns CDR1 GTSNPN and CDR2 SVGIG (reference sequence). The CDR3 region is CAWSVLATEQFF. In DNA form, the CDR3 reads TGTGCCTGGAGTGTACTTGCAACCGAGCAGTTCTTC.

The gene calls are TRBV7-9 and TRBJ1-2, with D possibly being TRBD1 (5 bases). CDR1 SEHNR and CDR2 FQNEAQ come from the germline V gene (reference sequence). V was cut by 8 bases and J by 0 bases, with 16 bases left in between. The CDR3 has 15 amino acids. The CDR3 coding sequence is TGTGCCAGCGACTCGACGGGACTTACTAACTATGGCTACACCTTC. It encodes CASDSTGLTNYGYTF. Supplemented by reference TRBV7-9 and TRBJ1-2, the full variable domain reads DTGVSQNPRHKITKRGQNVTFRCDPISEHNRLYWYRQTLGQGPEFLTYFQNEAQLEKSRLLSDRFSAERPKGSFSTLEIQRTEQGDSAMYLCASDSTGLTNYGYTFGSGTRLTVV.

The chain recombines TRBV6-5 with TRBJ2-7; D is ambiguous. V lost 2 bases and J lost 6, with 11 bases in between. The CDR3 length is 13 residues. CDR1 is MNHEY and CDR2 is SVGAGI in the germline V gene. The DNA for the CDR3 is TGTGCCAGCAGTTACCCGCCTTTGGGCGAGCAGTACTTC. Translated, it gives CASSYPPLGEQYF.

V and J are TRBV5-5 and TRBJ2-1; no firm D call. Trimming removed 1 base at V and 3 bases at J, with 11 bases between. CDR1 is SGHKS and CDR2 is YYEKEE in the germline V gene (reference sequence). This CDR3 is built from 15 residues. Here the CDR3 DNA reads TGTGCCAGCAGCTTGAATTACCTTGTCTACAATGAGCAGTTCTTC. Translating it yields CASSLNYLVYNEQFF.

The chain combines TRBV28 with TRBJ1-3, with D unresolved. CDR1 is MDHEN, CDR2 SYDVKM, per germline. Deletions cut 6 bases from V and 0 bases from J, with 6 bases between. The CDR3 extends over 13 amino acids. CDR3 loop: CASSHISGNTIYF. The CDR3 DNA follows: TGTGCCAGCAGCCATATCTCTGGAAACACCATATATTTT.

The genes are TRBV20-1 and TRBJ2-2; no definite D call. The CDR3 runs 18 residues. V was cut by 0 bases and J by 4 bases, with 21 bases left in between. CDR1 and CDR2 (germline): DFQATT, SNEGSKA (reference sequence). The CDR3 DNA reads TGCAGTGCTAGAGATCGCCCTCACCCCTCTTATCTCACCGGGGAGCTGTTTTTT. Its translation is CSARDRPHPSYLTGELFF.

This chain uses TRBV2 with TRBJ1-3, with a possible D match to TRBD1 (5 bases). From germline, CDR1 is SNHLY and CDR2 FYNNEI. CDR3 length: 16 amino acids. The V and J ends lost 3 bases and 4 bases respectively, with 16 bases between them. The CDR3 is CASSDGGGLSGNTIYF. The CDR3 nucleotides read TGTGCCAGCAGTGACGGGGGAGGTTTGTCCGGAAACACCATATATTTT.

V gene TRBV29-1 combines with J gene TRBJ2-2, with TRBD1 matching over 8 bases. CDR1 and CDR2 from the germline V gene are SQVTM and ANQGSEA. CDR3 length: 15 amino acids. V gave up 2 bases and J gave up 5 bases; unmatched junction bases: 7. The CDR3 DNA reads TGCAGCGTTGAAACAGGGAGACAGGGGACCGGGGAGCTGTTTTTT. Encoded protein: CSVETGRQGTGELFF.

This chain joins TRBV29-1 and TRBJ1-2, with D unclear. Germline V CDR1 and CDR2: SQVTM, ANQGSEA. This CDR3 has 11 residues. Trimming pared 6 bases from V and 7 bases from J, leaving 12 bases between. CDR3 in amino acids: CSVPHRVGYTF. Written as DNA, the CDR3 is TGCAGCGTACCTCACCGCGTTGGCTACACCTTC. Variable domain in full (rest from reference TRBV29-1 and TRBJ1-2): SAVISQKPSRDICQRGTSLTIQCQVDSQVTMMFWYRQQPGQSLTLIATANQGSEATYESGFVIDKFPISRPNLTFSTLTVSNMSPEDSSIYLCSVPHRVGYTFGSGTRLTVV.

The chain uses TRBV30 and TRBJ2-5; D unresolved. Germline V gene lookup returns CDR1 GTSNPN and CDR2 SVGIG (reference sequence). This CDR3 is built from 13 residues. The V gene lost 0 bases and the J gene lost 7 bases, with 12 bases spanning the gap. CDR3 residues: CAWSVPPGLTQYF. Written as DNA, the CDR3 is TGTGCCTGGAGTGTACCCCCAGGTTTGACCCAGTACTTC.

V and J are TRBV19 and TRBJ1-2; no reliable D call. Germline V gives CDR1 LNHDA, CDR2 SQIVND (reference sequence). The CDR3 runs to 13 residues. The V gene lost 3 bases and the J gene lost 3 bases, with 8 bases spanning the gap. The CDR3 coding sequence is TGTGCCAGTAGTATCGGGCTTTACTATGGCTACACCTTC. Its translation is CASSIGLYYGYTF. Drawing the rest from reference TRBV19 and TRBJ1-2, the complete variable domain is DGGITQSPKYLFRKEGQNVTLSCEQNLNHDAMYWYRQDPGQGLRLIYYSQIVNDFQKGDIAEGYSVSREKKESFPLTVTSAQKNPTAFYLCASSIGLYYGYTFGSGTRLTVV.

This chain connects TRBV29-1 to TRBJ1-4, with a weak D call TRBD1 (6 bases). Deletions cut 1 base from V and 4 bases from J, with 19 bases between. The length of the CDR3 is 17 residues. From germline, CDR1 is SQVTM and CDR2 ANQGSEA. CDR3 nucleotide sequence: TGCAGCGTTGAAGCATGGGGGGCCGAAGGGGGTAATGAAAAACTGTTTTTT. The encoded protein is CSVEAWGAEGGNEKLFF.

CDR3 amino acids: CASSLGAQGNTEAFF. The CDR3 DNA reads as TGTGCCAGCAGCTTAGGGGCGCAGGGAAACACTGAAGCTTTCTTT. This chain links TRBV13 with TRBJ1-1, with a tentative D call TRBD1 (5 bases). CDR3 length: 15 residues. The V end lost 0 bases, the J end lost 2 bases, and 10 bases lay between the germline ends. CDR1 and CDR2 from the germline V gene are PRHDT and FYEKMQ (reference sequence).

V gene TRBV11-2 combines with J gene TRBJ1-1, with TRBD1 as a possible D gene (5 bases). In germline, CDR1 is SGHAT, CDR2 FQNNGV. This CDR3 is built from 14 residues. V was pared by 1 base and J by 7 bases, with 13 bases between. As DNA, the CDR3 is TGTGCCAGCAGCTTAGTTCGGGTGGGGGATGAAGCTTTCTTT. This gives the protein CASSLVRVGDEAFF.

CDR3: CAWSVIGGGEQYF. CDR3 in DNA: TGTGCCTGGAGTGTAATCGGAGGAGGCGAGCAGTACTTC. The J gene is TRBJ2-7, the V gene TRBV30, with a tentative D call TRBD2 (5 bases). Germline V gene data show CDR1 as GTSNPN and CDR2 as SVGIG (reference sequence). CDR3 length: 13 residues. Trimming removed 0 bases from V and 6 bases from J, with 12 bases in between.

The genes are TRBV7-2 and TRBJ1-1, with 8 bases aligning to TRBD1. This CDR3 contains 15 residues. Germline V CDR1 and CDR2: SGHTA, FQGNSA. J lost 2 bases, V lost 5 bases, and 7 bases had no gene match. The CDR3 sequence is CASSHDRGFNTEAFF. The CDR3 nucleotides read TGTGCCAGCAGCCATGACAGGGGTTTCAACACTGAAGCTTTCTTT.

The chain combines TRBV7-9 with TRBJ2-2; 8 bases agree with TRBD1. V gave up 3 bases and J gave up 4 bases; unmatched junction bases: 7. The length of the CDR3 is 16 residues. Germline values: CDR1 SEHNR, CDR2 FQNEAQ (reference sequence). This CDR3 reads CASSLSGTGFTGELFF. In DNA, the CDR3 is TGTGCCAGCAGCTTGTCCGGGACAGGATTCACCGGGGAGCTGTTTTTT.

This clonotype was found once. The rearrangement joins TRBV5-1 to TRBJ2-2; 8 bases line up with TRBD1. CDR3 length: 15 amino acids. Trimming took 1 base from V and 10 from J; bases not matched to a gene: 9. From germline, CDR1 is SGHRS and CDR2 YFSETQ. The chain's CDR3 is CASSLRTGSREELFF. Written as DNA, the CDR3 is TGCGCCAGCAGCTTGAGGACAGGGTCAAGGGAGGAGCTGTTTTTT.

The CDR3 region has the DNA TGTGCCAGCAGCTTAGCGCCGGCAGGGATGAACACTGAAGCTTTCTTT. Amino acid sequence: CASSLAPAGMNTEAFF. The chain has TRBV7-9 and TRBJ1-1; tentative D call: TRBD1 (5 bases). Germline values: CDR1 SEHNR, CDR2 FQNEAQ (reference sequence). The CDR3 has 16 amino acids. V was clipped by 0 bases and J by 0 bases, with 11 bases between them. Drawing the rest from reference TRBV7-9 and TRBJ1-1, the complete variable domain is DTGVSQNPRHKITKRGQNVTFRCDPISEHNRLYWYRQTLGQGPEFLTYFQNEAQLEKSRLLSDRFSAERPKGSFSTLEIQRTEQGDSAMYLCASSLAPAGMNTEAFFGQGTRLTVV.

The rearrangement links TRBV19 to TRBJ1-5; TRBD1 matches at 10 bases. The ends lost 5 bases at V and 0 bases at J; junction bases unmatched: 7. This CDR3 is 17 amino acids long. Germline CDR1 reads LNHDA; CDR2 reads SQIVND (reference sequence). The DNA of the CDR3 is TGTGCCAGTAGTGCGACAGGGGGCGAGGATAGCAATCAGCCCCAGCATTTT. It is translated as CASSATGGEDSNQPQHF.

The chain links TRBV28 to TRBJ2-7; D not resolved. The CDR3 sequence is 14 residues long. Germline CDR1 MDHEN, CDR2 SYDVKM. V lost 2 bases, J lost 4 bases, and 12 bases lay in between. The CDR3 coding sequence is TGTGCCAGCAGTTTAGTGAGGCACTCTTACGAGCAGTACTTC. Translating it yields CASSLVRHSYEQYF.

The rearrangement uses TRBV6-5 and TRBJ1-1; 10 bases fit TRBD1. CDR1 is MNHEY and CDR2 is SVGAGI in the germline V gene. CDR3 length: 21 amino acids. Unmatched junction bases numbered 19, after V lost 0 bases and J lost 3 bases. The CDR3 coding sequence is TGTGCCAGCAGTTACTCGACCTTCTATACCGGGACAGGGGATGATGACACTGAAGCTTTCTTT. The encoded protein is CASSYSTFYTGTGDDDTEAFF.